This T cell receptor beta chain derives from a study of shared clonotypes between healthy human individuals (dated by TCRdb to 2020 to 2022). With regard to the full study: A few men and a couple of women, aged 18 to 49 years, made up the cohort. For each donor, CD4 naive and CD4 memory were each given three plates, CD8 naive was given two plates, and CD8 memory was given one plate. The study deeply sequenced blood TCR repertoires of about 5 healthy adults to estimate repertoire size and the extent of clonotype sharing between individuals. To increase sequencing depth and limit assay-specific biases, different laboratories used diverse techniques to prepare libraries and sequence TCR repertoires. Per donor, leukapheresis produced somewhere between about 0.85 and 10 billion PBMCs.

Beyond this particular receptor, the publication reports: Naive subsets generally had larger estimated clonotype richness than memory subsets. Sharing across four donors was observed for approximately 4.6% of naive CD4, 3% to 4% of naive CD8, over 2% of memory CD4, and roughly 0.43% of memory CD8 clonotypes. Pairwise subsampling indicated that sequencing depth was expected to affect the degree of clonotype sharing among donors. Even with the large sequencing depth, rarefaction of the sorted-subset datasets indicated that sequencing was incomplete. Clonotypes shared by all four sorted-subset donors showed higher generation probabilities than non-shared clonotypes. Only blood was sampled, and tissue TCR repertoires likely differ from those in blood. Because the study included a small number of donors, the genetic and exposure-history diversity represented was limited.

Measured from the cysteine to the phenylalanine, the CDR3 is 11 residues long. Only the CDR3 DNA stays, 33 bases, in frame from base 1. Reading the germline V gene (reference sequence) gives CDR1 LNHDA and CDR2 SQIVND. The germline ends are 5 bases apart after V is trimmed by 5 bases and J by 4 bases. Using the deep immunoSEQ assay, TCR CDR3 regions were amplified from genomic DNA by multiplex PCR. Extracted genomic DNA from each cell subset was distributed evenly across all wells of several immunoSEQ 96-well plates, and each plate was treated as a replicate. Each replicate PCR for sorted subsets received roughly 0.2 ug genomic DNA, equal to about 29,000 T cell genomes. Purified libraries were quantified with a Qubit 3.0 fluorometer, sized on a Bioanalyzer 2100, and re-quantified with the KAPA Library Quantification kit. Every immunoSEQ 96-well plate was sequenced on a separate single-read 150-cycle Illumina NextSeq 550 flow cell. The source study handled its data this way. Because only junctional sequences without quality scores were contained in the immunoSEQ output, filtering matching that applied to full-length reads could not be performed. Sequences were annotated with PyIR, a Python wrapper for IgBLAST v1.9, and V/J genes and CDR3 were assigned using IMGT germline references. Any read was removed if the V/J assignment was weak (E-value above 1e-6), the CDR3 was missing, or the read contained stop codons, out-of-frame junctions, or ambiguous translated residues. V3J clonotypes were defined by identical inferred V gene, J gene, and CDR3 amino acid sequence. Percentage overlap between repertoires was computed as shared unique clonotypes divided by the size of the smaller repertoire. Richness of each repertoire was evaluated using RTK rarefaction, the Chao1 estimator, and Recon v2.1 estimates of unobserved clonotypes. OLGA was used to compute generation probabilities for all TCRbeta clonotypes that the gDNA method yielded from a few donors. TCRdb limited this immuneACCESS table to in-frame rearrangements with V and J called. A share of clones is missing; checked studies link under half to unresolved V genes, and the rest is unexplained. V and J calls and clone size are copied from that table; D and trimming were computed from the DNA. This sample is represented by roughly 1.5 million clones; 98% of them were singletons. Jointly, the top ten make up roughly 0.4% of the sample.

Donors were healthy HIV-negative adults with no recently reported acute infections or vaccinations. Only Caucasian adults living in Nashville, Tennessee, USA were represented among the donors. CD4+ T cells were enriched by magnetic negative selection, after which naive cells were positively selected on CD45RA and the negative fraction was taken as the memory subset. After blood collection by leukapheresis, PBMCs were isolated using Ficoll-Histopaque density gradient centrifugation and then cryopreserved in the vapor phase of liquid nitrogen. Purity and quantity of every magnetically sorted T cell population were checked by analytical flow cytometry. Genomic DNA was isolated from every sorted fraction and measured by UV absorbance on a Nanodrop 2000c. Note on this clone: Its antigen is currently not known. No much larger clone exists at a distance of one base, and base qualities are not known.

The V and J segments used are TRBV19 and TRBJ2-5, with the D gene not confidently named. The TCR originated in a man between 25 and 39 years old in good health. Specimen: naive CD4+ T cells sorted from blood. The sample's cell subset or site label is to be understood as: CD45RA+ positively selected. The sequenced DNA is TGTGCCAGTAGTCGCCTAGAGACCCAGTACTTC. Translated, it gives CASSRLETQYF.